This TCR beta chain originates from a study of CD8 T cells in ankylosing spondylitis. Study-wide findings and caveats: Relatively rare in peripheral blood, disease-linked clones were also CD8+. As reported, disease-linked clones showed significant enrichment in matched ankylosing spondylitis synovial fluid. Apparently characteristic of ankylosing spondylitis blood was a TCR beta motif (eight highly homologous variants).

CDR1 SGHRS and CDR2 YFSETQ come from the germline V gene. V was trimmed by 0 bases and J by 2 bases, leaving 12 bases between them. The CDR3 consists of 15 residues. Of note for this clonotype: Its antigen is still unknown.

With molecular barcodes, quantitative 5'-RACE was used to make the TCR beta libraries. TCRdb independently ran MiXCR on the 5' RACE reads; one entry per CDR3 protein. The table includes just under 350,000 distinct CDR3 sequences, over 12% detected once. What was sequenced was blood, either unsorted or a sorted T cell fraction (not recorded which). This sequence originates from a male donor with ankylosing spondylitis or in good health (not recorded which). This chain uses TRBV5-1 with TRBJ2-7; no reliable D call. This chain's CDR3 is CASSLEAQLTYEQYF. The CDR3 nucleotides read TGCGCCAGCAGCTTGGAGGCGCAATTAACCTACGAGCAGTACTTC.